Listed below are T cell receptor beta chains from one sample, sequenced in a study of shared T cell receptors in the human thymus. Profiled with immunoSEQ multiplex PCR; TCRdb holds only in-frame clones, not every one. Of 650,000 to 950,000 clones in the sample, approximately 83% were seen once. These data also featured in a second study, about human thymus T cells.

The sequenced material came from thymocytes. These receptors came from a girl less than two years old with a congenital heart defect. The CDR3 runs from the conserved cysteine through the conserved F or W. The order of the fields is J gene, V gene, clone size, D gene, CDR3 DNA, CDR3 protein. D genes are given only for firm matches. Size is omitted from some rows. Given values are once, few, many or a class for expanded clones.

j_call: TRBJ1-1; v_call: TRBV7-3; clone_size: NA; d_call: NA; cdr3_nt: TGTGCCAGCAGCTCCCAGCGGAACACTGAAGCTTTCTTT; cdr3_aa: CASSSQRNTEAFF
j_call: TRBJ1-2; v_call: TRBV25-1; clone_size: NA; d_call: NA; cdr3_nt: TGTGCCAGCAGTGACCCCCGGGGGGAAGGTGGCTACACCTTC; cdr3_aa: CASSDPRGEGGYTF
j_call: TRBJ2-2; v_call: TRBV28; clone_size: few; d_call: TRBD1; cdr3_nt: TGTGCCAGCCGAGTCCCGGGACAGCCTATCCCACTAGCGAACACCGGGGAGCTGTTTTTT; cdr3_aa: CASRVPGQPIPLANTGELFF
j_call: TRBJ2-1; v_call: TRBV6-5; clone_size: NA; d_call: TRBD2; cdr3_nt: TGTGCCAGCAGTAACACTAGCGGGGGGGTAAATGAGCAGTTCTTC; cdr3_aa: CASSNTSGGVNEQFF
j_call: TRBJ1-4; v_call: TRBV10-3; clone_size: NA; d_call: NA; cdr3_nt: TGTGCCATCAGTGATGTCTTAACGGGGAATCACGAAAAACTGTTTTTT; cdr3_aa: CAISDVLTGNHEKLFF
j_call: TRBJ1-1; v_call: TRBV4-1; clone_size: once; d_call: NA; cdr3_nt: TGCGCCAGCAGCCGAAACCTCTGGACACCTTTTCCCCTGAACACTGAAGCTTTCTTT; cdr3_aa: CASSRNLWTPFPLNTEAFF
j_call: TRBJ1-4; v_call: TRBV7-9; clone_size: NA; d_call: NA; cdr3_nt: TGTGCCTACCCGGGTCCCCATGAAAAACTGTTTTTT; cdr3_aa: CAYPGPHEKLFF
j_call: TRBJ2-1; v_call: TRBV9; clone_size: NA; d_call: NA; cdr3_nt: TGTGCCAGCAGCGTAGAGGGGAGGACTCAAAATGAGCAGTTCTTC; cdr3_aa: CASSVEGRTQNEQFF
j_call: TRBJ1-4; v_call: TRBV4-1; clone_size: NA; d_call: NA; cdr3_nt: TGCGCCAGCAGCCAAGAGTTGTGGAGGGAGGGTCCGCAAATCCGGTATGAAAAACTGTTTTTT; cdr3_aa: CASSQELWREGPQIRYEKLFF
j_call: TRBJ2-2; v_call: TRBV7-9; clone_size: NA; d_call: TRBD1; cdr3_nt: TGTGCCAGCAGCCCGCCGACAGGGGGCGTTAGCGGGGAGCTGTTTTTT; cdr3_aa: CASSPPTGGVSGELFF
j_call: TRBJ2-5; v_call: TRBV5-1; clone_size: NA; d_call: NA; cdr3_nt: TGCGCCAGCAGCTTGGTTCCTGAGACCCAGTACTTC; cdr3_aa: CASSLVPETQYF
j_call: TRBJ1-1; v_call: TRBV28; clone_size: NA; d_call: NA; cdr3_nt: TGTGCCAGCACCAGACCCCGACGGAGACCGAACACTGAAGCTTTCTTT; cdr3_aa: CASTRPRRRPNTEAFF
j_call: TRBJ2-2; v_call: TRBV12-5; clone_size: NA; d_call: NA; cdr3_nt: TGTGCTAGTGGTTTGCAGGTAGGGCGTCGACTAACGAACACCGGGGAGCTGTTTTTT; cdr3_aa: CASGLQVGRRLTNTGELFF
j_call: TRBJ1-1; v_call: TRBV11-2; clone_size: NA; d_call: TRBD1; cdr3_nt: TGTGCCAGCAGCTTATCGTCTGGGACAGGGGGGCGGTTGGACACTGAAGCTTTCTTT; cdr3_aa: CASSLSSGTGGRLDTEAFF
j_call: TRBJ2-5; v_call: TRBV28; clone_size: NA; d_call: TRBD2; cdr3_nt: TGTGCCAGCAGCCGGACTAGCGGGGGCCAGTACCAAGAGACCCAGTACTTC; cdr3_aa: CASSRTSGGQYQETQYF
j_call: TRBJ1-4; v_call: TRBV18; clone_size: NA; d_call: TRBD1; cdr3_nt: TGTGCCAGCTCACCAAGGGGGCCTAATGAAAAACTGTTTTTT; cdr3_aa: CASSPRGPNEKLFF
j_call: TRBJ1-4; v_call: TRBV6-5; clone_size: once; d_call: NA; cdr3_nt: TGTGCCAGCAGTGACAGACAGATTAATGAAAAACTGTTTTTT; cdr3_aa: CASSDRQINEKLFF
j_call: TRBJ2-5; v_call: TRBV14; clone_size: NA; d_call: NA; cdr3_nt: TGTGCCAGCAGCCAAGGTGCCTTATGGAGTAGGGGTCCCCAAGAGACCCAGTACTTC; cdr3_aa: CASSQGALWSRGPQETQYF
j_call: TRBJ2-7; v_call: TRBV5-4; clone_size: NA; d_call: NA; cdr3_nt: TGTGCCAGCAGCTTAAACACAGGGAAAGGCGAGCAGTACTTC; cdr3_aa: CASSLNTGKGEQYF
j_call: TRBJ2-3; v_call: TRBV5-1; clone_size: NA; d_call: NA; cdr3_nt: TGCGCCAGCAGCCAGGCCCAATTAGAGGGGGGGACAGATACGCAGTATTTT; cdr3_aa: CASSQAQLEGGTDTQYF
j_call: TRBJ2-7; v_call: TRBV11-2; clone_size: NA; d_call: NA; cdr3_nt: TGTGCCAGCAGCCGTTACCAGGGTACCTACGAGCAGTACTTC; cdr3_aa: CASSRYQGTYEQYF
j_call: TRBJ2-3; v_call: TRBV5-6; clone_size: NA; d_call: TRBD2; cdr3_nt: TGTGCCAGCAGCGCTGCGTGGGACGGGGGGGACACTAGCACAGATACGCAGTATTTT; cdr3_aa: CASSAAWDGGDTSTDTQYF
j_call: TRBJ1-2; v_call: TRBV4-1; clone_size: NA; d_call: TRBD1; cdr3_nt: TGCGCCAGCAGCCAAGGCCCGCGACAGGGGTACACTCGCCTCCTCTATGGCTACACCTTC; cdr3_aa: CASSQGPRQGYTRLLYGYTF
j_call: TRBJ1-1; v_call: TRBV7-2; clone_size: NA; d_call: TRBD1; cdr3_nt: TGTGCCAGCAGCCGGGACAGGGGTACCGCCAGGACTGAAGCTTTCTTT; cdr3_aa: CASSRDRGTARTEAFF
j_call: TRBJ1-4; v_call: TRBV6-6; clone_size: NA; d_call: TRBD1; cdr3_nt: TGTGCCAGCAGCCCGGGACAGGATGAAAAACTGTTTTTT; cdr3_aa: CASSPGQDEKLFF
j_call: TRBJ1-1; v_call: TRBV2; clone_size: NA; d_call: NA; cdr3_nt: TGTGCCAGCCCGGGACAAGGCTGGACTGAAGCTTTCTTT; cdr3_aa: CASPGQGWTEAFF
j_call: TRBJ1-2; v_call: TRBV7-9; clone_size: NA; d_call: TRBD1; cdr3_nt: TGTGCCAGCAGCTCGGACAGGGGCCCTGTCTATGGCTACACCTTC; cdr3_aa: CASSSDRGPVYGYTF
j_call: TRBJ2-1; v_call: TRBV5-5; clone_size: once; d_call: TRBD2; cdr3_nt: TGTGCCAGCAGCTTTCATGCTAGCGGGGGCTACAATGAGCAGTTCTTC; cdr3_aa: CASSFHASGGYNEQFF
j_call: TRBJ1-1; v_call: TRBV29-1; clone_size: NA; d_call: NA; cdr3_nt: TGCAGCGTGGGGGGTTTCGGGAACACTGAAGCTTTCTTT; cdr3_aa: CSVGGFGNTEAFF
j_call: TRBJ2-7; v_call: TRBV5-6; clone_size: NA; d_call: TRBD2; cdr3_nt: TGTGCCAGCAGCTTGTTTCCTAGCGGGGGGAAAACCTACGAGCAGTACTTC; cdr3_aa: CASSLFPSGGKTYEQYF
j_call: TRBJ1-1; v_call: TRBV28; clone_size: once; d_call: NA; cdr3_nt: TGTGCCAGCAGTCGCCCCCACAGAGTTGGAGCTTTCTTT; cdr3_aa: CASSRPHRVGAFF
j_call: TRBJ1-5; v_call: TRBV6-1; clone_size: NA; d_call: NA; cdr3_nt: TGTGCCAGCAGTGTACGCCCAGGGGCATGGCGTTATAGCAATCAGCCCCAGCATTTT; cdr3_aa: CASSVRPGAWRYSNQPQHF
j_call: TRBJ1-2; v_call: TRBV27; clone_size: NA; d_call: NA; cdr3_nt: TGTGCCAGCAGTCGGGACAACAGGACGCTAGTGGTATATGGCTACACCTTC; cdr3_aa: CASSRDNRTLVVYGYTF
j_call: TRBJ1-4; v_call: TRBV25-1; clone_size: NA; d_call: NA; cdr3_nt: TGTGCCAGCAGTGTTTCCGGGACACCGAATGAAAAACTGTTTTTT; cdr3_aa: CASSVSGTPNEKLFF
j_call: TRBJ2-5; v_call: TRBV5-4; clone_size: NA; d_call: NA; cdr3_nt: TGTGCCAGCAGGAGACTAGGATTCGAGCTACAAGAGACCCAGTACTTC; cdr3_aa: CASRRLGFELQETQYF
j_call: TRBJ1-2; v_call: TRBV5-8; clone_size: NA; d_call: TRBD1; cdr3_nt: TGTGCCAGCAGCCAGGGGGATCATGGCTACACCTTC; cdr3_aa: CASSQGDHGYTF
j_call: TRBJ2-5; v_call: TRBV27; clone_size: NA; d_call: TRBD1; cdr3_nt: TGTGCCAGCAAGACAGGGGGTAACCAAGAGACCCAGTACTTC; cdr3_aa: CASKTGGNQETQYF
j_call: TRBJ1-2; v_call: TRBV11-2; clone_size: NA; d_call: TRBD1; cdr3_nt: TGTGCCAGCAGCTTCCCGACAGGGGGCTTGAGCTATGGCTACACCTTC; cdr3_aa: CASSFPTGGLSYGYTF
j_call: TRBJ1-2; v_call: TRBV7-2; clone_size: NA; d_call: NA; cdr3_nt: TGTGCCAGCAGCCATGCCGGGACACCCTATGGCTACACCTTC; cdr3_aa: CASSHAGTPYGYTF
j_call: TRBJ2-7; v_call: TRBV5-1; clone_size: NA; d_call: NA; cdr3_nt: TGCGCCAGCAGCCCTTATGGACTCGGGGTTCCGGGTGACGAGCAGTACTTC; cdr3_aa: CASSPYGLGVPGDEQYF
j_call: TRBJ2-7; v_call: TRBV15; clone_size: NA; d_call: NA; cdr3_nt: TGTGCCACCAGCAGAGCTCCCGGGAAATACGAGCAGTACTTC; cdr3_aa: CATSRAPGKYEQYF
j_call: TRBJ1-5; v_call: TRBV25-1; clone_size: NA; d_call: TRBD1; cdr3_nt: TGTGCCAGCAGGGGACAGGGGGCGAGTCAGCCCCAGCATTTT; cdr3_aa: CASRGQGASQPQHF
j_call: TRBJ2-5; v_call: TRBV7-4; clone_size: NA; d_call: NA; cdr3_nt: TGTGCCAGCAGCTTAGTGGCAGCGTGGGAGACCCAGTACTTC; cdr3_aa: CASSLVAAWETQYF
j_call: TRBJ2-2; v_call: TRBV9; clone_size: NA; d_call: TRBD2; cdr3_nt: TGTGCCAGCAGCGGGGGACTAGCGGGGAACACCGGGGAGCTGTTTTTT; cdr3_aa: CASSGGLAGNTGELFF
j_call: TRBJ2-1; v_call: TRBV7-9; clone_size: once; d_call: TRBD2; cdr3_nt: TGTGCCAGCAGCTTGGGACTAGCACTTTTCAATGAGCAGTTCTTC; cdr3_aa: CASSLGLALFNEQFF
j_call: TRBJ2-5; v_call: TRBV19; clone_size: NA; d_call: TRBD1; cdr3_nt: TGTGCCAGTAGTCGAGCGACAGGGACACAAGAGACCCAGTACTTC; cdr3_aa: CASSRATGTQETQYF
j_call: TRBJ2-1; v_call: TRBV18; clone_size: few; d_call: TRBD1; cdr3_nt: TGTGCCAGCTCACCGCGTGCGCGGACAGGGGAACTCAGGGATGAGCAGTTCTTC; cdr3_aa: CASSPRARTGELRDEQFF
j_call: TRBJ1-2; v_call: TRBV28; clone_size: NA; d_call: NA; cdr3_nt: TGTGCCAGCAGTTCTACTCCGACAATCGGCTACACCTTC; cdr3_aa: CASSSTPTIGYTF
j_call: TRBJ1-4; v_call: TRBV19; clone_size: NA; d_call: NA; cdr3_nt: TGTGCCAGTGGAGATGAAAAACTGTTTTTT; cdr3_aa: CASGDEKLFF
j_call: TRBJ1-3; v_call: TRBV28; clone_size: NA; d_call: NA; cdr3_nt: TGTGCCAGCAGTTTCAATTTGGGACTTAGGTTCGGAAACACCATATATTTT; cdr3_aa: CASSFNLGLRFGNTIYF
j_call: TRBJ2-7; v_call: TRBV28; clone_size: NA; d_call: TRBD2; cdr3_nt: TGTGCCAGCCTGCGGGGGAAGAACTCCTACGAGCAGTACTTC; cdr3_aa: CASLRGKNSYEQYF
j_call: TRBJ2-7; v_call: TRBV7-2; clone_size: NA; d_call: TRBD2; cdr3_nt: TGTGCCAGCAGCTTAGTCGGGCGGGGGTTATACGAGCAGTACTTC; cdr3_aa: CASSLVGRGLYEQYF
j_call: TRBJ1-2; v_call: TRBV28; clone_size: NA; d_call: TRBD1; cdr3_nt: TGTGCCAGCAGCTGGGACAGCGTGGGCTATGGCTACACCTTC; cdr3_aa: CASSWDSVGYGYTF
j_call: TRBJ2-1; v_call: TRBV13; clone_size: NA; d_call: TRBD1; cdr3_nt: TGTGCCAGCAGCTTAACAGGGGGCCGGCAGTTCTTC; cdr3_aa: CASSLTGGRQFF
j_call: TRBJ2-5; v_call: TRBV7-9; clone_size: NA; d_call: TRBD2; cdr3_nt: TGTGCCAGCAGCGGGCAGACTAGCGGGGAGTTCGAGACCCAGTACTTC; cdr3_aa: CASSGQTSGEFETQYF
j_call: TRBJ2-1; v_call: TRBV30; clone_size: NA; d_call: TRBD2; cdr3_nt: TGTGCCGGAACTAGCGGGGGGGCCGACGAGCAGTTCTTC; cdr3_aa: CAGTSGGADEQFF
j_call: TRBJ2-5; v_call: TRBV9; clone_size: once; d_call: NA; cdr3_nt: TGTGCCAGCAGCGCCGACTACTGGACCCAAGAGACCCAGTACTTC; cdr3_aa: CASSADYWTQETQYF
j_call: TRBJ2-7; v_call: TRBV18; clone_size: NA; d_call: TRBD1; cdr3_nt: TGTGCCAGCTCACCATCGGGACAGGGCCCGTTGTTCTACGAGCAGTACTTC; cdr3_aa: CASSPSGQGPLFYEQYF
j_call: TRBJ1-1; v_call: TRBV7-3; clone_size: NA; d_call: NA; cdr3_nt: TGTGCCAGCAGCCCTTGGCGCCGGGTTCGGACAAATCGGAACACTGAAGCTTTCTTT; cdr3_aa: CASSPWRRVRTNRNTEAFF